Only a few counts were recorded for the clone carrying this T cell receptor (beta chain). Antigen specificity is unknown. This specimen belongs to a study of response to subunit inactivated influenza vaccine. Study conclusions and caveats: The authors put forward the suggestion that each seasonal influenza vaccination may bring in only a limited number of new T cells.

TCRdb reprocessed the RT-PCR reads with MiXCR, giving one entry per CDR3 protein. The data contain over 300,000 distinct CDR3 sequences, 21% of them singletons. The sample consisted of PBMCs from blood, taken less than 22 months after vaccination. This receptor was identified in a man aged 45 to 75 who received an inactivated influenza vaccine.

The CDR3 nucleotides are TGCAGTGCTGACACCGATTTAGCGGAGTACTACAATGAGCAGTTCTTC. This translates into CSADTDLAEYYNEQFF. The chain couples TRBV20-1 to TRBJ2-1; possible D gene TRBD2, 6 bases. Germline CDR1 reads DFQATT; CDR2 reads SNEGSKA (reference sequence). With 5 bases removed from V and 3 bases from J, the gap between germline ends came to 20 bases. CDR3 length equals 16 residues.